This section outlines one TCR beta chain sequence together with its context. Its antigen is still unknown. No clone much larger than this one lies a single base away; base qualities are absent. CDR1 and CDR2 are read off the germline V gene as SGHVS and FQNEAQ. The CDR3 runs 13 amino acids, cysteine and phenylalanine included. This entry keeps only the CDR3 DNA: 39 bases, framed from base 1. Cut back by 1 base and 5 bases, the V and J ends lie 9 bases apart. The record originates from a study of cytomegalovirus exposure and HLA in healthy donors (TCRdb year 2017). For the wider study: In an earlier analysis of roughly 590 of the donors, 250 to 350 Gb of sequence data and 117 million unique TCR beta sequences from roughly 180 million T cells were reported. Roughly 300 gigabases of sequencing data and roughly 81 million unique TCR sequences made up an early release that covered approximately 620 HLA-typed donors. Among the roughly 390 genotyped donors, around 81% belonged to the genetic ancestry cluster associated with self-reported Caucasian donors. The study was designed to test whether signatures of past pathogen exposure could be identified by cataloging public T cell receptors. The study used immunosequencing to profile the T cell repertoires of 670 or so subjects and linked those repertoires to cytomegalovirus serostatus. In addition to the first cohort of about 650 subjects, a separate validation cohort of over 90 different subjects was used. To predict cytomegalovirus infection status, the study brought together high-throughput TCR immunosequencing, statistical association of individual TCRs with disease status, and machine learning. To study patterns of TCR occurrence, a later analysis re-analyzed previously published TCR beta repertoires from 500 to 850 donors and added high-resolution HLA genotyping. Rather than drawing on any new phenotypic data, the later analysis identified candidate immune exposures from TCR beta sequences and the way those sequences occurred across donors. In an earlier analysis of 587 of the donors, high-throughput TCR beta sequencing was used to judge whether each TCR beta V gene segment behaved as functional or pseudogenic. Donor age, sex, ethnicity and CMV serostatus were collected together with the repertoire data. Genome-wide SNP genotypes for about 65% of the roughly 670 donors were used in a later genetic analysis, which treated that subset as a discovery cohort. All discovery cohort repertoires had been generated using a single sequencing platform. Class I and class II HLA loci were covered by the typing at four-digit resolution. The number of donors typed differed by locus, with about 629-640 for A, B, C, DRB1 and DQB1, around 560 for DQA1, about 610 for DPA1, and some 440 for DPB1. A few DR-DQ haplotypes were treated as single units for association and clustering because of strong linkage in the cohort. Among almost 400 genotyped donors of the cohort, an average of approximately 250,000 unique TCR beta nucleotide sequences were sequenced per donor, roughly 18% of them non-productive.

The cohort comprised some 730 healthy bone marrow donors. At the time of sampling, all cohort members were nominally healthy, though unrecorded immune exposures were likely present. The donor was CMV seronegative and was included in the group of 352 seronegative cohort members. Every donor gave a peripheral blood sample, and the peripheral blood mononuclear cells from that sample were used for TCR beta sequencing. The Qiagen DNeasy Blood Extraction Kit was used to extract genomic DNA from the blood cell samples. The library relied on the immunoSEQ multiplex PCR assay. A mixture of 60 forward primers for TCR Vbeta segments and 13 reverse primers for TCR Jbeta segments was used in the multiplex PCR. The CDR3 region of rearranged TCR beta genes was amplified from genomic DNA by a multiplex PCR assay. The amplified TCR beta libraries were sequenced on the Illumina HiSeq System as 87-base-pair reads. In the source study's methods: In a later analysis, approximately 74 million unique TCR beta chains were counted across the roughly 670 repertoires, and roughly 11 million of these chains were shared by at least two donors. A nearest-neighbor algorithm error-corrected the raw reads and collapsed the reads into unique sequences, merging closely related sequences to remove PCR and sequencing errors. CDR3 sequences were aligned to IMGT reference sequences to assign V, D and J gene segments. For a sequence to be retained, at least a six-nucleotide match to both a V gene segment and a J gene segment was required. A rearrangement was called productive if the CDR3 had no stop codons and remained in frame with V and J, and every other rearrangement was called non-productive. CDR3 was defined by IMGT convention, running from the second conserved V-encoded cysteine to the conserved J-encoded phenylalanine. The earlier analysis of about 570 of the donors excluded any sequence lacking an unambiguous match to a single V gene segment. In an earlier analysis of several hundred of the donors, V segments were called functional above 56.7% productive rearrangements and were called segregating when the between-donor standard deviation exceeded 5%. A statistical classification framework was built for diagnosing cytomegalovirus status from the catalog of TCR beta chain sequences. A later analysis assigned V and J genes by comparing TCR nucleotide sequences with IMGT/GENE-DB human TR gene sequences. Using the TCRdist pipeline, a later analysis assigned CDR3 sequences along with most-parsimonious VDJ recombination scenarios. In a later analysis, every TCR beta chain was defined by the combination of its CDR3 amino acid sequence and its V-gene family, and reads without a unique V-gene family were dropped. To address suspected cross-contamination and a sequencing artifact, a later analysis removed over 500 highly shared, low-generation-probability nucleotide sequences. For each public chain, a later analysis derived a clonal expansion index from normalized ranks of inferred template counts within each repertoire. In a later analysis, generation probabilities were computed with a VDJ recombination model fitted to out-of-frame rearrangements, and the resulting probabilities were checked against IGoR. In a later analysis, hypergeometric tests were used to score TCR-TCR, TCR-HLA and TCR-CMV co-occurrence, with a repertoire-size bias correction applied to TCR pairs. In a later analysis, false discovery rates were estimated by permuting HLA or CMV assignments 20 times. In a later analysis, co-occurring TCRs were grouped using DBSCAN, and TCRdist sequence similarity was added for clustering within HLA-allele-positive subsets. Repertoires with fewer than 30,000 or more than 120,000 public chains, plus five repertoires with anomalous nucleotide sharing, were excluded from co-occurrence clustering. In TCRdb, the immuneACCESS table is reduced to in-frame sequences with V and J assigned. These tables do not hold every clone; where another copy was compared, an unresolved V gene accounts for under half, and the others remain unexplained. From that table come the V and J calls and clone size; the DNA was used to work out D and trimming. The table for this sample lists roughly 290,000 clones; 70% to 90% of them were counted only once. 2% to 3% of the sample lies in the top ten.

What the authors observed across the whole study: For the cohort, immune exposure information was limited to CMV serostatus. Compared with equally common non-associated chains, HLA-associated TCR beta chains in a later analysis were more clonally expanded and had lower generation probabilities. Sequencing depth was assumed to be roughly uniform across donors in the presence/absence analyses, though that assumption may not hold. HLA typing was unavailable for some donors at each locus, so association tests used only the typed subset. Linkage disequilibrium might explain the correlated functional status among segregating V segments, but an unknown experimental factor could not be ruled out. In a later analysis, TCR association rates were found to vary across HLA loci, with the most associated TCRs seen for DRB1 alleles and the fewest for HLA-C alleles. Compared with the approximately 710-donor mean, donors in an Asian-associated ancestry cluster had fewer N-insertions in productive TCRs, according to a later genetic analysis. When HLA alleles, especially DR and DQ, strongly co-occurred, TCR associations were difficult to assign to individual alleles. At a false discovery rate of 0.05, a later analysis linked approximately 18,000 TCR beta sequences to specific HLA alleles. In a later genetic analysis, a missense DCLRE1C variant was associated with V-gene and J-gene trimming of TCR beta chains, and the association was replicated in an independent cohort. Broadly in line with IMGT annotations, most TCR beta V segments showed up in productive rearrangements about 90% or about 30% of the time in an earlier analysis of around 550 of the donors. The sequencing pipeline was judged likely to have produced a cluster of highly shared sequence variants as a technical artifact. The cohort was sequenced for TCR beta chains only, and without alpha or paired-chain data the features that could be detected were limited. Several of the top co-occurrence clusters appeared to be linked to parvovirus B19, influenza, CMV and Epstein-Barr virus, according to a later analysis. About 17 rarely observed V segments, including chromosome 9 orphons, were excluded from the earlier analysis of a few hundred of the donors because counts were too low. The study listed 164 TCR beta chains as associated with cytomegalovirus. While some public TCRs were present in many individuals, most TCR sequences turned up only very rarely across donors. A further reported finding was that TCR beta sequences accurately predicted the HLA-A and HLA-B alleles for most subjects in the first cohort. Some IMGT-functional V segments, including TRBV6-2 and TRBV6-3, could not be distinguished by the 87-base-pair reads and were therefore excluded. In a later analysis, most CMV-associated TCR beta chains were found to appear HLA-restricted, with HLA associations seemingly driven largely by CMV exposure. In both the original and validation cohorts, the classifier was reported to diagnose cytomegalovirus status with high specificity and sensitivity. Three of the identified cytomegalovirus-associated TCR beta chains were confirmed in vitro to be specific for cytomegalovirus antigens. According to the authors, the approach could potentially be generalized to other disease states and immunological phenotypes.

The source is a woman younger than 30 in good health and CMV-seronegative. Sequencing was carried out using PBMCs. This chain joins TRBV7-8 to TRBJ2-7, and TRBD1 may be the D gene, going by 5 matching bases. The CDR3 region: CASSLGPGNEQYF. The nucleotides are TGTGCCAGCAGCTTAGGCCCAGGGAACGAGCAGTACTTC.